The sequence of this TCR beta chain was determined in a study of cytomegalovirus exposure and HLA in healthy donors. Study outcomes and limitations: The dataset shows that most TCR sequences were rare, while some public TCRs occurred in many donors. A classifier reportedly called cytomegalovirus status with high sensitivity and specificity.

Some clones are missing from TCRdb's copy, which holds only in-frame ones; the method was immunoSEQ multiplex PCR. Seen here are some 170,000 clones, 84% observed once, and the top ten hold roughly a tenth. The CDR3 covers 15 residues. Losses at the gene ends were 8 bases for V and 7 bases for J; bases not matched to a gene: 11. Germline CDR1 reads SNHLY; CDR2 reads FYNNEI. A word on this clone: The antigen is unknown.

The sequenced sample was PBMCs. The sequence was obtained from a man aged 30 to 39 in good health and CMV-seropositive. The V call is TRBV2, the J call TRBJ2-1; 10 bases align to TRBD2. The CDR3: CASWLRASGGNEQFF. Here the CDR3 DNA reads TGTGCCAGCTGGCTAAGGGCTAGCGGGGGTAATGAGCAGTTCTTC.